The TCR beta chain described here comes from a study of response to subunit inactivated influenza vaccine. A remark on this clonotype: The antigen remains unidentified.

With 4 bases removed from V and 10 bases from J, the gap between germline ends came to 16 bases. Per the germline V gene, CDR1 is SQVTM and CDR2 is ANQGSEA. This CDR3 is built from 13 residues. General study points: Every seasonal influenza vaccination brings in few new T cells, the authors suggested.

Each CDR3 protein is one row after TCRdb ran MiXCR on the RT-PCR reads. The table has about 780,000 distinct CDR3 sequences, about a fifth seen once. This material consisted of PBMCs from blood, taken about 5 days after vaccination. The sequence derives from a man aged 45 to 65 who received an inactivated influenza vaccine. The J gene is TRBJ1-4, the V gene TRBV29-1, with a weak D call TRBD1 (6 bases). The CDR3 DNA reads TGCAGCGTTGCAGCGGAGGGACATCCAAAACTGTTTTTT. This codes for CSVAAEGHPKLFF.